One and the same sample provided the 14 T cell receptor beta chains below, sequenced in a study of cytomegalovirus exposure and HLA in healthy donors. This PCR relied on a set of 60 Vbeta primers and 13 Jbeta primers. Clones were sequenced by immunoSEQ multiplex PCR, and TCRdb holds only the in-frame ones, with some missing. The sample yields fewer than 95,000 clones, roughly 67% seen once. Sequencing input: PBMCs. Source of these receptors: a woman in her fifties or sixties in good health and CMV-seropositive.

The table lists this clone with a few counts. The chain joins TRBV5-1 to TRBJ2-5, with D maybe TRBD2 (7 bases). Germline V gene sequence: CDR1 SGHRS, CDR2 YFSETQ. V shed 0 bases and J shed 4 bases, with 13 bases lying between them. The CDR3 is 15 residues long. CDR3 protein: CASSLEGGRAETQYF. CDR3 nucleotide sequence: TGCGCCAGCAGCTTGGAGGGGGGGCGGGCAGAGACCCAGTACTTC.

There are a few counts of this clone. Other nucleotide sequences from this sample produce the same CDR3. The chain carries TRBV28 and TRBJ2-3, with 8 positions matching TRBD2. This CDR3 contains 15 residues. CDR1 is MDHEN, CDR2 SYDVKM, per germline. The V and J ends lost 2 bases and 0 bases, in that order; junction bases with no gene match: 1. This CDR3 is CASSLSGGSTDTQYF. The CDR3 DNA reads TGTGCCAGCAGTTTAAGCGGGGGAAGCACAGATACGCAGTATTTT.

J is TRBJ1-1 and V is TRBV7-9; D not resolved. The CDR3 has 14 residues. Germline V lookup: CDR1 SEHNR, CDR2 FQNEAQ (reference sequence). Trimming cost V 2 bases and J 0 bases, with 7 bases left between them. CDR3 amino acids: CASSLPPLNTEAFF. CDR3 DNA sequence: TGTGCCAGCAGCTTACCCCCCTTGAACACTGAAGCTTTCTTT.

The V gene is TRBV27, the J gene TRBJ2-7; TRBD2 aligns across 9 bases. The germline gives CDR1 MNHEY, CDR2 SMNVEV (reference sequence). CDR3 length: 16 residues. V trimming: 3 bases; J trimming: 2 bases; junction bases outside the gene matches: 8. The CDR3 here is CASSLGAAGGTYEQYF. CDR3 nucleotides: TGTGCCAGCAGTTTGGGTGCTGCGGGGGGGACCTACGAGCAGTACTTC.

This clone was picked up a small number of times. This chain uses TRBV7-2 with TRBJ1-2; 7 nucleotides align to TRBD1. CDR1 SGHTA and CDR2 FQGNSA come from the germline V gene. This CDR3 has 14 amino acids. The V and J ends lost 1 base and 8 bases, in that order; junction bases with no gene match: 7. The CDR3 spells CASSLEDRVWGYTF. Written as DNA, the CDR3 is TGTGCCAGCAGCTTAGAAGACAGGGTGTGGGGCTACACCTTC.

The rearrangement uses TRBV28 and TRBJ2-7; D is perhaps TRBD2 (6 bases). The ends were cut back, 8 bases at V and 5 bases at J, with 16 bases in the middle. The germline V gene encodes CDR1 MDHEN and CDR2 SYDVKM. CDR3 length: 13 amino acids. The chain's CDR3 is CASQRGRRDEQYF. The CDR3 DNA reads TGTGCCAGCCAACGAGGGAGGAGAGACGAGCAGTACTTC.

The rearrangement uses TRBV29-1 and TRBJ1-2; a weak D match, TRBD1 (5 bases). The CDR3 has 13 amino acids. V lost 6 bases and J lost 0, with 11 bases in between. Per germline, CDR1 SQVTM and CDR2 ANQGSEA. This CDR3 is CSVSGGTNYGYTF. The CDR3 coding sequence is TGCAGCGTATCCGGGGGGACTAACTATGGCTACACCTTC.

The chain has TRBV19 and TRBJ1-1, with no clear D. CDR1 and CDR2 (germline): LNHDA, SQIVND (reference sequence). V was trimmed by 4 bases and J by 10 bases, leaving 19 bases between them. The CDR3 has 14 amino acids. The CDR3 is CASSTYDAPGGAFF. The DNA of the CDR3 is TGTGCCAGTAGTACTTATGACGCCCCTGGAGGAGCTTTCTTT.

This clone has just a few counts. This chain uses TRBV2 with TRBJ2-3, with 7 bases that match TRBD1. The J segment lost 3 bases and the V segment lost 5 bases, leaving 8 bases of the junction unmatched. This CDR3 is built from 15 residues. CDR1 and CDR2 from the germline V gene are SNHLY and FYNNEI. CDR3 DNA: TGTGCCAGCAGTCCCCGGCAGGGGGTAACAGATACGCAGTATTTT. Protein: CASSPRQGVTDTQYF. Together with reference TRBV2 and TRBJ2-3, the CDR3 gives the full variable domain: EPEVTQTPSHQVTQMGQEVILRCVPISNHLYFYWYRQILGQKVEFLVSFYNNEISEKSEIFDDQFSVERPDGSNFTLKIRSTKLEDSAMYFCASSPRQGVTDTQYFGPGTRLTVL.

V and J are TRBV25-1 and TRBJ1-5; D may be TRBD1 (6 bases). V lost 4 bases to trimming and J lost 3 bases, with 13 bases between them. Germline V gene lookup returns CDR1 MGHDK and CDR2 SYGVNS. The CDR3 consists of 15 residues. Written as DNA, the CDR3 is TGTGCCAGCAGTGGAGGGGGACATTTCAATCAGCCCCAGCATTTT. Its protein is CASSGGGHFNQPQHF.

The chain links TRBV7-2 to TRBJ2-1, with 13 bases aligning to TRBD2. V shed 1 base and J 4 bases; nucleotides not matched to a gene: 1. CDR1 and CDR2 (germline): SGHTA, FQGNSA. This CDR3 has 16 residues. This CDR3 reads CASSLGTSGGYNEQFF. CDR3 coding DNA: TGTGCCAGCAGCTTAGGGACTAGCGGGGGTTACAATGAGCAGTTCTTC. Variable domain in full (rest from reference TRBV7-2 and TRBJ2-1): GAGVSQSPSNKVTEKGKDVELRCDPISGHTALYWYRQSLGQGLEFLIYFQGNSAPDKSGLPSDRFSAERTGGSVSTLTIQRTQQEDSAVYLCASSLGTSGGYNEQFFGPGTRLTVL.

The genes are TRBV7-2 and TRBJ1-5; D is unclear. This CDR3 has 14 residues. The V and J ends lost 1 base and 3 bases respectively, with 7 bases between them. CDR1 is SGHTA and CDR2 is FQGNSA in the germline V gene. CDR3 coding DNA: TGTGCCAGCAGCTTAGACAGAAACAATCAGCCCCAGCATTTT. Amino acids: CASSLDRNNQPQHF. The complete variable domain, with remaining parts taken from reference TRBV7-2 and TRBJ1-5, reads GAGVSQSPSNKVTEKGKDVELRCDPISGHTALYWYRQSLGQGLEFLIYFQGNSAPDKSGLPSDRFSAERTGGSVSTLTIQRTQQEDSAVYLCASSLDRNNQPQHFGDGTRLSIL.

The J gene is TRBJ1-1, the V gene TRBV5-4; D is unresolved. Germline assignment: CDR1 SGHNT and CDR2 YYREEE (reference sequence). This CDR3 spans 14 amino acids. The V end was cut by 1 base, the J end by 7 bases, with 14 bases between. The CDR3 is CASSLFTLAGEAFF. CDR3 DNA sequence: TGTGCCAGCAGCTTGTTTACGTTGGCAGGTGAAGCTTTCTTT.

Comments on this clone: One end of the junction does not line up with germline, which may come from a read error. V is TRBV9 and J is TRBJ2-7; 7 nucleotides align to TRBD1. This CDR3 contains 13 residues. Germline assignment: CDR1 SGDLS and CDR2 YYNGEE. The CDR3 here is CASSVTGASEQHF. CDR3 bases: TGTGCCAGCAGCGTAACAGGGGCGAGCGAGCAGCACTTC.